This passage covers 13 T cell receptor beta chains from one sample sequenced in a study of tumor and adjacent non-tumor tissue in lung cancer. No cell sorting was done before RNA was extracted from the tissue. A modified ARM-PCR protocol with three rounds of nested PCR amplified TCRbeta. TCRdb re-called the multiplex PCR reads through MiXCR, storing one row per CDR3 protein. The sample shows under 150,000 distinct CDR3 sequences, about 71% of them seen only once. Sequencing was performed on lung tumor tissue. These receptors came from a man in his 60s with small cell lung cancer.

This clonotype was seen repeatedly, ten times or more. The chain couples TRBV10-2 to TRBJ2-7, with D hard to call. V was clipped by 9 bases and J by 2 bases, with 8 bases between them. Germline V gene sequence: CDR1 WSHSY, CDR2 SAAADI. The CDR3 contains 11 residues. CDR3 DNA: TGCGCCAGAGGCCGGCCCTACGAGCAGTACGTC. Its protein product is CARGRPYEQYV.

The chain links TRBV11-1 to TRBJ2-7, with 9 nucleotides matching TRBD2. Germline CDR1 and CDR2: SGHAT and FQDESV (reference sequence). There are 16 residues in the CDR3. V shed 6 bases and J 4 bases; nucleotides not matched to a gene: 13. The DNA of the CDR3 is TGTGCCAGCAGAGGCAGTAGCGGGAGTCTTAGTTACGAGCAGTACTTC. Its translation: CASRGSSGSLSYEQYF.

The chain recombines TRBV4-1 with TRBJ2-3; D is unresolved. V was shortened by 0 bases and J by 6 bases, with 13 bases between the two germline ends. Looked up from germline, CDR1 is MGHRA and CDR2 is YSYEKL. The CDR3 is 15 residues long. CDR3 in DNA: TGCGCCAGCAGCCAAGATATGGCGTCGGGCGATACGCAGTATTTT. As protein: CASSQDMASGDTQYF.

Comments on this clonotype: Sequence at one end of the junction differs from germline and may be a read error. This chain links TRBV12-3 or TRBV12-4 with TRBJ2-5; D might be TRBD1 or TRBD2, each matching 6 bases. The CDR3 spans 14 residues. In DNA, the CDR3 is TGTGCCAGGAGTTCCTCGGGGGCCGAAGAGACCCAGTACTTT. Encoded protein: CARSSSGAEETQYF.

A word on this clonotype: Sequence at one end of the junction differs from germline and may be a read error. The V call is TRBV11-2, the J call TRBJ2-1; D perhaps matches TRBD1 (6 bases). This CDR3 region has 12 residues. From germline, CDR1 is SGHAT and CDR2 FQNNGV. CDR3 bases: TGTGCCAGTAGCTACAGGGACGATGAGCAGTTCTTC. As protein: CASSYRDDEQFF.

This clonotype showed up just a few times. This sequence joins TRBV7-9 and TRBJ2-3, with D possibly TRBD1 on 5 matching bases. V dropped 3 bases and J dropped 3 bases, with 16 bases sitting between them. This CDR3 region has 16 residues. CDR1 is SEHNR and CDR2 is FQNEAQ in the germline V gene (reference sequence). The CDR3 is CASSLGIRQKTDTQYF. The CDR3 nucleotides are TGTGCCAGCAGCTTGGGTATTAGACAGAAGACAGATACGCAGTATTTT.

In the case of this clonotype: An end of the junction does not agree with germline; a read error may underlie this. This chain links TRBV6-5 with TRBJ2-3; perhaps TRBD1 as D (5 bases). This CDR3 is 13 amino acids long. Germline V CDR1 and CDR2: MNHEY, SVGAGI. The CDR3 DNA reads TGTGCCAGCAGTTTTGTACAGACAGATACGCTGTATTTT. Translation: CASSFVQTDTLYF.

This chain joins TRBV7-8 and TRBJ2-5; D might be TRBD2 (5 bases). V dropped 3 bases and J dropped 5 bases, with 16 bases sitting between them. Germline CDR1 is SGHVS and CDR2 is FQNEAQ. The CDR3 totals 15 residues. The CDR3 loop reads CASSFSERAAETQYF. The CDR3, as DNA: TGTGCCAGCAGCTTTAGCGAGAGGGCCGCTGAGACCCAGTACTTC.

CDR3 region: CASRDGGGVYNEQFF. CDR3 nucleotide sequence: TGTGCCAGCAGGGATGGAGGGGGTGTCTACAATGAGCAGTTCTTC. The J gene is TRBJ2-1, the V gene TRBV12-3 or TRBV12-4; the D gene could be TRBD1 or TRBD2 (6 bases each). This CDR3 contains 15 residues. Trimming stripped 6 bases from V and 3 bases from J, with 15 bases between.

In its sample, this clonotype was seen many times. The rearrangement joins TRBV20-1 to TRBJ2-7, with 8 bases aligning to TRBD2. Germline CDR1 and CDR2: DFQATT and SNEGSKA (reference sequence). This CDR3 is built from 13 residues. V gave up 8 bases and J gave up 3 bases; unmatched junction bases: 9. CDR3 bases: TGCAGTTTACTCAGCGGGAGTAGCTACGAGCAGTACTTC. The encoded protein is CSLLSGSSYEQYF.

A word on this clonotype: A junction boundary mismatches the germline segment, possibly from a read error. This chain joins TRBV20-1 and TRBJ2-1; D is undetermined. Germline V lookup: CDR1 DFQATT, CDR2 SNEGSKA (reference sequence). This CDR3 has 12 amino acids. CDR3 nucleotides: TGCAATGCTACACCTAGTATCAATGAGCAGTTCTTC. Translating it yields CNATPSINEQFF.

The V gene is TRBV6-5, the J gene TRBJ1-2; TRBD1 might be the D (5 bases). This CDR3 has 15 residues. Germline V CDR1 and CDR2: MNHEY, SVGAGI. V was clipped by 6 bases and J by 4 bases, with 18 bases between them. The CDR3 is CASSVIEGSFYGYTF. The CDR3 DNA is TGTGCCAGCAGCGTTATTGAGGGGTCCTTCTATGGCTACACCTTC.

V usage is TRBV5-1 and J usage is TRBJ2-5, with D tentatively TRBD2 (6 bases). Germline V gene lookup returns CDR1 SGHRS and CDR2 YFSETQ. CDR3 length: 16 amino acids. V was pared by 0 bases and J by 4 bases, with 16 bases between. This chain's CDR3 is CASSLVSIGRRETQYF. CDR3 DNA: TGCGCCAGCAGCTTGGTTTCTATCGGGAGACGAGAGACCCAGTACTTC.